These 14 T cell receptor beta chains originate from one sample sequenced in a study of cytomegalovirus exposure and HLA in healthy donors. The PCR contained 60 Vbeta and 13 Jbeta primers. Clones were sequenced by immunoSEQ multiplex PCR, and TCRdb holds only the in-frame ones, with some missing. The data show over 200,000 clones, around 88% seen once. Sequencing was performed on PBMCs. The receptors come from a young woman in good health and CMV-seronegative.

As regards this clone: The sample holds other DNA sequences that translate to the same CDR3. V and J are TRBV5-4 and TRBJ2-5; 7 bases fit TRBD1. The CDR3 is made up of 13 amino acids. Trimming cost V 3 bases and J 5 bases; bases outside gene matches: 4. Germline loops: CDR1 SGHNT, CDR2 YYREEE (reference sequence). CDR3 loop: CASSSRGQETQYF. The CDR3 DNA reads as TGTGCCAGCAGCTCTAGGGGGCAGGAGACCCAGTACTTC.

This chain links TRBV4-2 with TRBJ1-6; a possible D gene is TRBD1 (6 bases). There are 17 residues in the CDR3. Germline CDR1 LGHNA, CDR2 YNFKEQ. Trimming cost V 1 base and J 8 bases, with 18 bases left between them. The CDR3 DNA reads as TGTGCCAGCAGCCAAGGACCGGACAGCCTACAATATTCACCCCTCCACTTT. This encodes CASSQGPDSLQYSPLHF.

This chain connects TRBV15 to TRBJ1-1; 11 positions agree with TRBD1. Germline V gene sequence: CDR1 LNHNV, CDR2 YYDKDF (reference sequence). CDR3 length: 15 amino acids. After removal of 5 bases from V and 3 bases from J, the junction contained 5 bases not matched to a gene. The CDR3 coding sequence is TGTGCCACCAGCGAAAGGACAGGGGGCTACACTGAAGCTTTCTTT. This translates into CATSERTGGYTEAFF.

The gene calls are TRBV6-5 and TRBJ1-2, with D tentatively TRBD1 (5 bases). Germline CDR1 reads MNHEY; CDR2 reads SVGAGI. The CDR3 covers 13 residues. Trimming removed 7 bases at V and 8 bases at J, with 17 bases between. The CDR3 loop is CASTPPTGFGYTF. Here the CDR3 DNA reads TGTGCCAGCACCCCACCAACAGGATTCGGCTACACCTTC.

This chain links TRBV10-1 with TRBJ1-1; D is possibly TRBD1 (6 bases). Germline V gene lookup returns CDR1 WNHNN and CDR2 SYGVQD (reference sequence). Trimming removed 7 bases from V and 5 bases from J, with 8 bases in between. The CDR3 runs 11 residues. CDR3 sequence (DNA): TGCGCCAGCAAGAGGGGGACTGAAGCTTTCTTT. Translating it yields CASKRGTEAFF.

The rearrangement uses TRBV27 and TRBJ2-3; a weak D match, TRBD2 (6 bases). This CDR3 has 15 amino acids. The ends were cut back, 9 bases at V and 3 bases at J, with 19 bases in the middle. Germline assignment: CDR1 MNHEY and CDR2 SMNVEV (reference sequence). The CDR3 reads CARVPPREATDTQYF. The CDR3 nucleotides are TGTGCCAGGGTCCCTCCTAGGGAGGCAACAGATACGCAGTATTTT.

J is TRBJ2-7 and V is TRBV7-3; 9 nucleotides align to TRBD2. The germline CDR1 and CDR2 sequences are SGHTA and FQGTGA. The CDR3 is 14 amino acids. V dropped 5 bases and J dropped 5; count of bases not matched to a gene: 7. The CDR3 DNA sequence: TGTGCCAGCAGCGTCTCTAGCGGGAACGACGAGCAGTACTTC. As protein: CASSVSSGNDEQYF. The full variable domain, in which reference TRBV7-3 and TRBJ2-7 provide the parts outside the CDR3, is GAGVSQTPSNKVTEKGKYVELRCDPISGHTALYWYRQSLGQGPEFLIYFQGTGAADDSGLPNDRFFAVRPEGSVSTLKIQRTERGDSAVYLCASSVSSGNDEQYFGPGTRLTVT.

The J gene is TRBJ1-5, the V gene TRBV6-6, with a tentative D call TRBD1 (6 bases). The V end was cut by 2 bases, the J end by 2 bases, with 10 bases between. This CDR3 has 15 amino acids. The V gene's germline CDR1 is MNHNY and CDR2 SVGAGI (reference sequence). CDR3 sequence: CASSYQGGGNQPQHF. Written as DNA, the CDR3 is TGTGCCAGCAGTTACCAAGGGGGGGGCAATCAGCCCCAGCATTTT.

The chain recombines TRBV6-5 with TRBJ1-2, with D perhaps matching TRBD1 (5 bases). V gave up 6 bases and J gave up 4 bases, with 9 bases separating them. This CDR3 is built from 12 residues. Germline CDR1 reads MNHEY; CDR2 reads SVGAGI. The CDR3 nucleotides read TGTGCCAGCAGCCTAACAGGCTATGGCTACACCTTC. This gives the protein CASSLTGYGYTF.

This clone has only a few counts. V is TRBV5-1 and J is TRBJ1-4, with a possible D match to TRBD1 (6 bases). Per germline, CDR1 SGHRS and CDR2 YFSETQ. The CDR3 contains 17 residues. The germline V and J ends were trimmed by 3 bases and 6 bases, with 21 bases remaining between them. The CDR3 loop is CASSYRGGSFLDEKLFF. In DNA form, the CDR3 reads TGCGCCAGCAGCTATCGAGGGGGAAGCTTTTTGGATGAAAAACTGTTTTTT.

The V call is TRBV15, the J call TRBJ1-5; unclear D gene. The germline gives CDR1 LNHNV, CDR2 YYDKDF (reference sequence). The CDR3 runs 14 residues. Trimming took off 1 base at V and 1 base at J, with 5 bases between the two ends. The CDR3 sequence: CATSRGRSNQPQHF. CDR3 DNA sequence: TGTGCCACCAGCAGAGGGAGAAGCAATCAGCCCCAGCATTTT.

The chain is built from TRBV5-1 and TRBJ2-7; 9 nucleotides match TRBD2. Germline-derived CDR1 and CDR2 are SGHRS and YFSETQ. Trimming at V came to 0 bases and at J to 2 bases, leaving 9 bases not matched to a gene. The length of the CDR3 is 17 residues. CDR3 sequence reads: CASSLDLGLAPAYEQYF. The CDR3 DNA is TGCGCCAGCAGCTTGGACTTAGGACTAGCGCCTGCCTACGAGCAGTACTTC.

The chain carries TRBV7-9 and TRBJ1-2; TRBD1 aligns across 10 bases. The germline gives CDR1 SEHNR, CDR2 FQNEAQ (reference sequence). This CDR3 contains 15 residues. Trimming removed 5 bases from V and 4 bases from J; junction bases left unmatched: 7. The CDR3 nucleotides are TGTGCCAGCAGCCCCCAGGGACAGGGGATCTATGGCTACACCTTC. It encodes CASSPQGQGIYGYTF.

The chain links TRBV18 to TRBJ1-1; 10 bases line up with TRBD1. The CDR3 spans 16 residues. Germline V gene sequence: CDR1 KGHSH, CDR2 LQKENI. With V trimmed by 5 bases and J by 0 bases, 6 bases remained unmatched. The CDR3 sequence is CASSSGTGAMNTEAFF. The CDR3 nucleotides are TGTGCCAGCTCATCGGGGACAGGGGCCATGAACACTGAAGCTTTCTTT.